This is a list of T cell receptor beta chains from one sample in a study of blood T cell repertoires in COVID-19. Measured with immunoSEQ multiplex PCR; TCRdb has only the in-frame clones, and not every one. This table holds tens of thousands of clones, 83% found once. Sequenced input: peripheral blood. These receptors all stem from a man aged 45-60 years with acute or convalescent COVID-19. CDR3s include the opening cysteine and the closing phenylalanine or tryptophan. A D gene is named only where the DNA matches it firmly. Size is omitted from some rows. Given values are once, few, many or a class for expanded clones.

d_call	v_call	j_call	cdr3_length	clone_size	cdr3_nt	cdr3_aa
.	TRBV6-6	TRBJ1-5	15	few	TGTGCCAGCAGTACAGGATCCCTCAGCAATCAGCCCCAGCATTTT	CASSTGSLSNQPQHF
TRBD2	TRBV7-6	TRBJ2-1	17	.	TGTGCCAGCAGCTTAGGGCGGGGGGGGGAGGCCCCCAATGAGCAGTTCTTC	CASSLGRGGEAPNEQFF
.	TRBV4-1	TRBJ2-7	13	.	TGCGCCAGCAGCCAGGGGCAGGCCTACGAGCAGTACTTC	CASSQGQAYEQYF
.	TRBV9	TRBJ1-1	12	.	TGTGCCAGCAGCCCAGCGGGTACTGAAGCTTTCTTT	CASSPAGTEAFF
.	TRBV7-3	TRBJ2-7	15	.	TGTGCCAGCAGCCCATGGGGAGGCCCAACCTACGAGCAGTACTTC	CASSPWGGPTYEQYF
TRBD1	TRBV4-1	TRBJ2-7	17	few	TGCGCCAGCAGCCTCCATTATGGGGTAGGGGGCGGTTTCGAGCAGTACTTC	CASSLHYGVGGGFEQYF
.	TRBV11-2	TRBJ2-3	16	.	TGTGCCAGCAGCCCCCCCAACTGGGAGCCCGCAGATACGCAGTATTTT	CASSPPNWEPADTQYF
.	TRBV27	TRBJ1-5	13	few	TGTGCCAGCAGCTCTAGGGGGACACAGCCCCAGCATTTT	CASSSRGTQPQHF
.	TRBV3-1/TRBV3-2	TRBJ2-2	12	.	TGTGCCAGCAGCCCCGGTGGCGGGGAGCTGTTTTTT	CASSPGGGELFF
TRBD1	TRBV7-9	TRBJ1-3	16	.	TGTGCCAGCAGCATACCGGGACAGGAATCTGGAAACACCATATATTTT	CASSIPGQESGNTIYF
.	TRBV5-4	TRBJ2-6	15	.	TGTGCCAGCAGACCCATAGGGGCTGGGGCCAACGTCCTGACTTTC	CASRPIGAGANVLTF
.	TRBV9	TRBJ1-3	16	.	TGTGCCAGCAGCCCCCGTGGGACTGCAGCTGGAAACACCATATATTTT	CASSPRGTAAGNTIYF
.	TRBV4-1	TRBJ2-1	12	.	TGCGCCAGCAGCCAAGAGGCTAGCGCGCCGTTCTTC	CASSQEASAPFF
.	TRBV20-1	TRBJ2-7	11	.	TGCAGTGCTAGGTCGTCCTACGAGCAGTACTTC	CSARSSYEQYF
.	TRBV9	TRBJ2-3	12	once	TGTGCCAGCAGCACACACACAGATACGCAGTATTTT	CASSTHTDTQYF
.	TRBV18	TRBJ1-2	13	.	TGTGCCAGCTCACCCGGGAGAGATTATGGCTACACCTTC	CASSPGRDYGYTF
TRBD2	TRBV9	TRBJ2-3	15	.	TGTGCCAGCAGCGTAGGCGTAGCGGGGACAGATACGCAGTATTTT	CASSVGVAGTDTQYF
.	TRBV28	TRBJ2-5	14	once	TGTGCCAGCAGTCCCGGGGGGCTGGGAGAGACCCAGTACTTC	CASSPGGLGETQYF
.	TRBV27	TRBJ1-4	16	.	TGTGCCAGCAGTTTAAGAACAGGGTCTCTAGTCGAAAAACTGTTTTTT	CASSLRTGSLVEKLFF
TRBD1	TRBV6-6	TRBJ1-4	15	.	TGTGCCAGCAGTTACTCGACAGGGTCAGGTGAAAAACTGTTTTTT	CASSYSTGSGEKLFF
TRBD1	TRBV28	TRBJ1-4	15	.	TGTGCCAGCAGCCAGGGGGACTCCCTTAATGAAAAACTGTTTTTT	CASSQGDSLNEKLFF
.	TRBV7-3	TRBJ1-6	13	.	TGTGCCAGCTCTTCCGGGTATAATTCACCCCTCCACTTT	CASSSGYNSPLHF
.	TRBV20-1	TRBJ2-7	11	once	TGCAGTGCTAGACTAGACTACGAGCAGTACTTC	CSARLDYEQYF
TRBD2	TRBV7-3	TRBJ2-1	19	.	TGTGCCAGCAGCTTATGGAAGGAGACTGGACTAGCGGGAGAGGTTGAGCAGTTCTTC	CASSLWKETGLAGEVEQFF
.	TRBV5-1	TRBJ1-1	15	.	TGCGCCAGCAGCCCCCCTCGGAGCCAGAACACTGAAGCTTTCTTT	CASSPPRSQNTEAFF
.	TRBV4-2	TRBJ2-1	12	.	TGTGCCAGCAGCCCTGGTTGGAGGGCCGAGTTCTTC	CASSPGWRAEFF
.	TRBV6-5	TRBJ2-3	14	few	TGTGCCAGCAAACTCGGGTGGAGCACAGATACGCAGTATTTT	CASKLGWSTDTQYF
TRBD2	TRBV4-1	TRBJ2-1	18	.	TGCGCCAGCAGCCAAGTATTCCCTACTAGCGGGATAAACAATGAGCAGTTCTTC	CASSQVFPTSGINNEQFF
TRBD1	TRBV7-8	TRBJ2-5	15	.	TGTGCCAGCAGCTTCGACGGGACAGGCCAAGAGACCCAGTACTTC	CASSFDGTGQETQYF
.	TRBV29-1	TRBJ1-1	14	few	TGCAGCGTTGTGGGACTTCAGATGAACACTGAAGCTTTCTTT	CSVVGLQMNTEAFF